The clone carrying this TCR beta chain was found a few times. The antigen remains undetermined. Through a sample-barcoded 5' primer and a J-beta primer mix, a second PCR was run for roughly 6 to 11 cycles. Each CDR3 protein gets one entry after TCRdb re-called the 5' RACE reads with MiXCR. The table shows 500,000 to 600,000 distinct CDR3 sequences, with 27% occurring only once. This record comes from a study of blood T cells in healthy people across ages. Study-wide results and caveats: The donors' CMV status was not determined, possibly confounding changes in expanded clonotypes.

Each sample had at least 6 million PBMCs isolated. Germline V gene sequence: CDR1 SGHRS, CDR2 YFSETQ. The CDR3 length is 15 residues. Trimming at V came to 1 base and at J to 1 base, leaving 2 bases not matched to a gene. Sequencing input: blood. This chain connects TRBV5-1 to TRBJ2-5, with 9 bases identical to TRBD2. This sequence was found in a woman aged 70 to 79 in good health. The CDR3 here is CASSLNSGGQETQYF. CDR3 bases: TGCGCCAGCAGCTTGAATAGCGGGGGCCAAGAGACCCAGTACTTC.